The clone carrying this T cell receptor beta chain was seen at least ten times. This entry is derived from a study of blood T cells in healthy people across ages. Through a sample-barcoded 5' primer and a J-beta primer mix, a second PCR was run for roughly 6 to 12 cycles. Each CDR3 protein gets one entry after TCRdb re-called the 5' RACE reads with MiXCR. The data contain approximately 800,000 distinct CDR3 sequences, about 42% of them singletons. Germline lookup yields CDR1 SQVTM and CDR2 ANQGSEA. This CDR3 comprises 15 residues. V lost 2 bases, J lost 6 bases, and 10 bases stayed unmatched. The specimen sequenced was blood. The genes are TRBV29-1 and TRBJ2-1, with 7 bases aligning to TRBD2. The TCR comes from a man aged 80 or over in good health. The CDR3 DNA reads as TGCAGCGTTGAAAAGGGTAGCGGGCCCCTCAATGAGCAGTTCTTC. This encodes CSVEKGSGPLNEQFF.